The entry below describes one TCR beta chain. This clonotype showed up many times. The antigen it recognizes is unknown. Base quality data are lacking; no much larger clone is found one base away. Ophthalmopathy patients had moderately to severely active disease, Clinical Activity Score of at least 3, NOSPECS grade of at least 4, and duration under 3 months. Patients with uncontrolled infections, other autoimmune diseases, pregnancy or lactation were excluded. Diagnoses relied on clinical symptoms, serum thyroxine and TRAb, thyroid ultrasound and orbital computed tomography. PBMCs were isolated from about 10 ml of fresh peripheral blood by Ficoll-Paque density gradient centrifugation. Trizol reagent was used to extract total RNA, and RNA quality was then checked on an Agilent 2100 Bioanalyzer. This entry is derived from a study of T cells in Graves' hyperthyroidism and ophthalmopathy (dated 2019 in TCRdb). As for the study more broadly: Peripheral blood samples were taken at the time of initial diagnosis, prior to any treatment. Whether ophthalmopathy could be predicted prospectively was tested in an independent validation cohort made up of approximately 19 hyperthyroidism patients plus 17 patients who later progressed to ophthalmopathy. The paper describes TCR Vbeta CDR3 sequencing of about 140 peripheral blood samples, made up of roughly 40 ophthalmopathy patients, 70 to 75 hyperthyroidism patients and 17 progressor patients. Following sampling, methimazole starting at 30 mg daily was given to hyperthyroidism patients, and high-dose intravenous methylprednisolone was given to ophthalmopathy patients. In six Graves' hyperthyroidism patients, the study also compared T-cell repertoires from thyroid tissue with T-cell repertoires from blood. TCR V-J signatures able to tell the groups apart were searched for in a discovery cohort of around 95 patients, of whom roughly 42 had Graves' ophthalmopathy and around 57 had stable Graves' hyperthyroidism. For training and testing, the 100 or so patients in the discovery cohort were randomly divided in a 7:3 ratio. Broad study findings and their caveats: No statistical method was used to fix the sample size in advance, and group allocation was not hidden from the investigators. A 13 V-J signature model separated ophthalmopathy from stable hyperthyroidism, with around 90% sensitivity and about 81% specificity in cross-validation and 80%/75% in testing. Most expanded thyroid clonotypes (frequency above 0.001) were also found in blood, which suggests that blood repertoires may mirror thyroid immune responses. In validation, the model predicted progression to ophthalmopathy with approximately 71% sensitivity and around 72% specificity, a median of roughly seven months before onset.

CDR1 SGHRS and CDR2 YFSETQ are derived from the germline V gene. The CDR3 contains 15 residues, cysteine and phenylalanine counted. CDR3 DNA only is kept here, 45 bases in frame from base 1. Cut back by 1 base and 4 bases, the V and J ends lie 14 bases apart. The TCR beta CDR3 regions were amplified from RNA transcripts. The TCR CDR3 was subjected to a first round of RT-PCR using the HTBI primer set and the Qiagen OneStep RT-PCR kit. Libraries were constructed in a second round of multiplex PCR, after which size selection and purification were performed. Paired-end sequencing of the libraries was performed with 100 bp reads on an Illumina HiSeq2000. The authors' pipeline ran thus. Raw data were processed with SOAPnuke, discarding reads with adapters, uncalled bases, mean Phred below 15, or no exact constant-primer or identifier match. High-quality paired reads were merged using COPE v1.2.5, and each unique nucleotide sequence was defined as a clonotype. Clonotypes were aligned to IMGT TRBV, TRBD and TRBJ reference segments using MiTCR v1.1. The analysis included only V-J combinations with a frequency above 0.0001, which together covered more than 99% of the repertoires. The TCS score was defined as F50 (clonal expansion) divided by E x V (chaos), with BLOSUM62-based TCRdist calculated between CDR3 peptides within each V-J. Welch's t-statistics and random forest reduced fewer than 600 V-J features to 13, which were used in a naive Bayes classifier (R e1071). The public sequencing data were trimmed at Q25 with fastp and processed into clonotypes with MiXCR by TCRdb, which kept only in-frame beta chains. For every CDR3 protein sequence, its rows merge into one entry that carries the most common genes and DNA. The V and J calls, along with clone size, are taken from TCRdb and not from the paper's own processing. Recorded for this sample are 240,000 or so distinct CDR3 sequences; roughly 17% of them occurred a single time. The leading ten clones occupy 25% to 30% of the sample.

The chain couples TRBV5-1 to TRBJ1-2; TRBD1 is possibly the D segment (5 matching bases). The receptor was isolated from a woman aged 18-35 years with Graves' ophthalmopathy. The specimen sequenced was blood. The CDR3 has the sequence CASSLIETAPYGYTF. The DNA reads TGCGCCAGCAGCTTGATCGAGACAGCGCCCTATGGCTACACCTTC.